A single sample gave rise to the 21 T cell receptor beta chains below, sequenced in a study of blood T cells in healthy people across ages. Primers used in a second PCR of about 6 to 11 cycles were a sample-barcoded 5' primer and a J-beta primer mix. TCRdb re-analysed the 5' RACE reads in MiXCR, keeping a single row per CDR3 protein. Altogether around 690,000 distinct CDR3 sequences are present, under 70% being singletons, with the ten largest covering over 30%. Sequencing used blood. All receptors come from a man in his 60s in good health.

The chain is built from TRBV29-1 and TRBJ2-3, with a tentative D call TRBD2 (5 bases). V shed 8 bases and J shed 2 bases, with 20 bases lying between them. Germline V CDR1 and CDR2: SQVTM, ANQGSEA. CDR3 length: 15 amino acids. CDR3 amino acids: CSLMIRGRDTDTQYF. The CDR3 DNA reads TGCAGCCTTATGATCAGAGGGAGAGACACAGATACGCAGTATTTT.

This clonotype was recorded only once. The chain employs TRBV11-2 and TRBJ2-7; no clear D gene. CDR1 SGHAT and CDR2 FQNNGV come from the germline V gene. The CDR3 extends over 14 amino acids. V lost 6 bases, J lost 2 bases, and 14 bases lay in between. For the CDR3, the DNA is TGTGCCAGCAGAGCACGAGTCCTTCCCTACGAGCAGTACTTC. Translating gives CASRARVLPYEQYF. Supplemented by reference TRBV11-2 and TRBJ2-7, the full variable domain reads EAGVAQSPRYKIIEKRQSVAFWCNPISGHATLYWYQQILGQGPKLLIQFQNNGVVDDSQLPKDRFSAERLKGVDSTLKIQPAKLEDSAVYLCASRARVLPYEQYFGPGTRLTVT.

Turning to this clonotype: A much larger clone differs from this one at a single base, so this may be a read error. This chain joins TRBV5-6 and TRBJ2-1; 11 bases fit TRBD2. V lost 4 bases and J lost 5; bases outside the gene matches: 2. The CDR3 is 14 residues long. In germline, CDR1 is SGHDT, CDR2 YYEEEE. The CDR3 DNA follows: TGTGCCAGCAGCGTGGGACTAGCGGACAATGAGCAGTTCTTC. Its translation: CASSVGLADNEQFF.

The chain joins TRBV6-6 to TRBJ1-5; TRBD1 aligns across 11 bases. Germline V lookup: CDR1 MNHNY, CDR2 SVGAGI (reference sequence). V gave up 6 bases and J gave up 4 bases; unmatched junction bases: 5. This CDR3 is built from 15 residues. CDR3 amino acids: CASRGQGASNQPQHF. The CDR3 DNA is TGTGCCAGCAGAGGACAGGGGGCATCTAATCAGCCCCAGCATTTT.

Here the CDR3 reads CSAGSIAKNIQYF. CDR3 coding DNA: TGCAGTGCCGGGAGCATAGCCAAAAACATTCAGTACTTC. The genes are TRBV20-1 and TRBJ2-4; the D gene is possibly TRBD2 (6 bases). CDR1 and CDR2 (germline): DFQATT, SNEGSKA (reference sequence). This CDR3 contains 13 residues. Trimming pared 6 bases from V and 0 bases from J, leaving 9 bases between.

The CDR3 DNA sequence: TGTGCCAGCAGAAAGACTAGCGGCTACGAGCAGTACTTC. It yields the protein CASRKTSGYEQYF. The chain couples TRBV6-2 or TRBV6-3 to TRBJ2-7, with TRBD2 matching 9 bases. Germline lookup yields CDR1 MNHEY and CDR2 SVGEGT. This CDR3 comprises 13 residues. V was clipped by 6 bases and J by 3 bases; unmatched bases: 3.

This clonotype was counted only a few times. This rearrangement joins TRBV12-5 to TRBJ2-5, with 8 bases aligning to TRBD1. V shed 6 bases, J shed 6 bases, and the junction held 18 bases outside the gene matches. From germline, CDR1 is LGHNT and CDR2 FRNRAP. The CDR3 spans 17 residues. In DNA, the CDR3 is TGTGCTAGTGGCTCCCCTCGCCTTGGACAGGGCCTAAAGACCCAGTACTTC. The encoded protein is CASGSPRLGQGLKTQYF.

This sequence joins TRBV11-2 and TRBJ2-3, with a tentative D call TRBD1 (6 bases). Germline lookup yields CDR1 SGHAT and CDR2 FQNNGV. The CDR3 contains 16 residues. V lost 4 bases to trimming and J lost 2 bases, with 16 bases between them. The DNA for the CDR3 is TGTGCCAGCAGCTACTCCGGGACAATAAACACAGATACGCAGTATTTT. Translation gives CASSYSGTINTDTQYF. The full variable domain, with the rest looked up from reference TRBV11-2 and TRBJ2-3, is EAGVAQSPRYKIIEKRQSVAFWCNPISGHATLYWYQQILGQGPKLLIQFQNNGVVDDSQLPKDRFSAERLKGVDSTLKIQPAKLEDSAVYLCASSYSGTINTDTQYFGPGTRLTVL.

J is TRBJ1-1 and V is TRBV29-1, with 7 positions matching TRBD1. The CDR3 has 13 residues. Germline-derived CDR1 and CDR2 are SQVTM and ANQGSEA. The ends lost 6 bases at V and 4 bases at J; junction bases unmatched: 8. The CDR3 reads CSVLRDSGTEAFF. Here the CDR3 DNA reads TGCAGCGTCCTCCGGGACAGTGGCACTGAAGCTTTCTTT.

CDR3 region: CASSSAGGPRTEQFF. The CDR3, as DNA: TGTGCCAGCAGTTCCGCAGGGGGGCCACGAACTGAGCAGTTCTTC. The chain has TRBV6-2 or TRBV6-3 and TRBJ2-1; TRBD1 might be the D (7 bases). Trimming cost V 4 bases and J 9 bases, with 19 bases left between them. This CDR3 is 15 amino acids long. Germline lookup yields CDR1 MNHEY and CDR2 SVGEGT.

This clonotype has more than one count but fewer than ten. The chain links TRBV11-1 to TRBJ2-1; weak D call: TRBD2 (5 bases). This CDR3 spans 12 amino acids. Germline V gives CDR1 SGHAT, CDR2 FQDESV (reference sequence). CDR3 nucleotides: TGTCCCCGAGGGTCGCCTTACAATGAGCAGTTCTTC. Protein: CPRGSPYNEQFF.

Here the CDR3 DNA reads TGTGCCATCAGTGCCCCCCTAGCGGTCGACTCCTACAATGAGCAGTTCTTC. Its translation is CAISAPLAVDSYNEQFF. The rearrangement joins TRBV10-3 to TRBJ2-1, with TRBD2 identical over 7 bases. Germline lookup yields CDR1 ENHRY and CDR2 SYGVKD. The CDR3 length is 17 residues. V lost 4 bases, J lost 0 bases, and 9 bases stayed unmatched.

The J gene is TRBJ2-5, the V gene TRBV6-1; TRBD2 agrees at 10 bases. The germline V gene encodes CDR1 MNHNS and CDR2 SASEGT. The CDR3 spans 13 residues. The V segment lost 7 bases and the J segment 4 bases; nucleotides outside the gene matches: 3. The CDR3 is CASIRTSGETQYF. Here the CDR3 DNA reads TGTGCCAGCATCCGGACTAGCGGAGAGACCCAGTACTTC.

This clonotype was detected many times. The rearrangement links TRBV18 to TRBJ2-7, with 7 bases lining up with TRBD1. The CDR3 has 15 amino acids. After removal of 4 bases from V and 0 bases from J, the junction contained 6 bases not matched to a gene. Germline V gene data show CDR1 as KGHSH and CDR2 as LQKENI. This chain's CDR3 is CASSQPGQSSYEQYF. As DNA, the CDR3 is TGTGCCAGCTCACAACCGGGACAGAGCTCCTACGAGCAGTACTTC.

The CDR3 DNA follows: TGTGCCAGCGCGCCCACAAGAGACTACGAGCAGTACTTC. It translates to CASAPTRDYEQYF. The rearrangement uses TRBV18 and TRBJ2-7; no clear D gene. Germline-derived CDR1 and CDR2 are KGHSH and LQKENI. V was cut by 8 bases and J by 3 bases, with 14 bases left in between. The CDR3 is 13 amino acids. The full variable domain, completed using reference TRBV18 and TRBJ2-7, is NAGVMQNPRHLVRRRGQEARLRCSPMKGHSHVYWYRQLPEEGLKFMVYLQKENIIDESGMPKERFSAEFPKEGPSILRIQQVVRGDSAAYFCASAPTRDYEQYFGPGTRLTVT.

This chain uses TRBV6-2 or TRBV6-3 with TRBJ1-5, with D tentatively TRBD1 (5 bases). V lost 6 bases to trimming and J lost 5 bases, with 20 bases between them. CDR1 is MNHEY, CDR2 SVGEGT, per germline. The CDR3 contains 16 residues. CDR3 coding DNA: TGTGCCAGCAGAATACGCCGGGGCTCGAGGTATCAGCCCCAGCATTTT. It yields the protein CASRIRRGSRYQPQHF.

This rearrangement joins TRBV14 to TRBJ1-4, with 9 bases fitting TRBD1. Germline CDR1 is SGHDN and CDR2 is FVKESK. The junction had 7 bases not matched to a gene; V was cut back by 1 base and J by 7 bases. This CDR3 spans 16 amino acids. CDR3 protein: CASSQGAGTGSEKLFF. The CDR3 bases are TGTGCCAGCAGCCAAGGGGCCGGGACAGGGTCTGAAAAACTGTTTTTT.

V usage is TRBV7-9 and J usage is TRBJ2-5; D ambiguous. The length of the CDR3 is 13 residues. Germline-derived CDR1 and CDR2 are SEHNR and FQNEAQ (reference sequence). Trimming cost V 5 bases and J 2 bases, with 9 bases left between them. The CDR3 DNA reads TGTGCCAGCAGCCAGCGACAACAAGAGACCCAGTACTTC. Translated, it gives CASSQRQQETQYF.

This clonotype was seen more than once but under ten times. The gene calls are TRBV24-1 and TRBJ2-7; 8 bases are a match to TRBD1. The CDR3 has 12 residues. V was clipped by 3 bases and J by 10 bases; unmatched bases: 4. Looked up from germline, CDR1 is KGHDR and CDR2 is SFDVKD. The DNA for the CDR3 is TGTGCCACCAGTGATCAAGGACAGGGTCAGTACTTC. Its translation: CATSDQGQGQYF.

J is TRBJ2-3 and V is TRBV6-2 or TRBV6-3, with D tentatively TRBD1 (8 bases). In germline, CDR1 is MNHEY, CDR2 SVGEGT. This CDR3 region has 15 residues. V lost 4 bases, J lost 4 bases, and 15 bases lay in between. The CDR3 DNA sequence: TGTGCCAGCAGTTCGGGAGGACAGGGTGCAGATACGCAGTATTTT. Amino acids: CASSSGGQGADTQYF.

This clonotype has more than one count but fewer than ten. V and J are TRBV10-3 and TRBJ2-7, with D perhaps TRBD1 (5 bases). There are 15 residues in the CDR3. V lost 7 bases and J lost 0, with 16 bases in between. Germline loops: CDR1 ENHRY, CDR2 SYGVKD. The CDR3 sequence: CAINFTKGISYEQYF. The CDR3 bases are TGTGCCATCAACTTCACGAAGGGGATCTCCTACGAGCAGTACTTC.